This T cell receptor (beta chain) was documented in a study of cytomegalovirus exposure and HLA in healthy donors. Trimming shortened V by 7 bases and J by 5 bases, and 17 bases separated the two germline ends. The CDR3 sequence is 14 residues long. CDR1 and CDR2 from the germline V gene are SQVTM and ANQGSEA. Primers for the PCR totalled 60 Vbeta and 13 Jbeta. Measured with immunoSEQ multiplex PCR; TCRdb has only the in-frame clones, and not every one. The sample carries under 150,000 clones, approximately 80% recorded once. The sequenced material came from PBMCs. The chain joins TRBV29-1 to TRBJ1-4; D remains unclear. This clonotype was obtained from a man between 18 and 35 years old in good health and CMV-seronegative. In DNA form, the CDR3 reads TGCAGCGCACGGGTCACGGGGATAAATGAAAAACTGTTTTTT. The encoded protein is CSARVTGINEKLFF. Together with reference TRBV29-1 and TRBJ1-4, the CDR3 gives the full variable domain: SAVISQKPSRDICQRGTSLTIQCQVDSQVTMMFWYRQQPGQSLTLIATANQGSEATYESGFVIDKFPISRPNLTFSTLTVSNMSPEDSSIYLCSARVTGINEKLFFGSGTQLSVL.